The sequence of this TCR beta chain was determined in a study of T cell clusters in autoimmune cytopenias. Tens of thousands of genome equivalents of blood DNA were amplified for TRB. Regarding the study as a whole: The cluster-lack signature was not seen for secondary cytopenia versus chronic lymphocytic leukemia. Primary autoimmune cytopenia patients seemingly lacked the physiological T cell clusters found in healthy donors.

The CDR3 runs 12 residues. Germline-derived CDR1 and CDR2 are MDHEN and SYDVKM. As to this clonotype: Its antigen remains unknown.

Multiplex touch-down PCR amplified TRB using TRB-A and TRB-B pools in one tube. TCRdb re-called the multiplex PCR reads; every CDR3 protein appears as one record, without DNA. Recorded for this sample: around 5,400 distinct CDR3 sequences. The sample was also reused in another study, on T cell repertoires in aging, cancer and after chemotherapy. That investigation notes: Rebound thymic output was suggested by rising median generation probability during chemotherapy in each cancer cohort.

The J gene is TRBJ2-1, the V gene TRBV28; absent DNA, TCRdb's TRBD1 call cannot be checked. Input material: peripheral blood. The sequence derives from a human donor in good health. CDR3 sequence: CASSLIPNEQFF. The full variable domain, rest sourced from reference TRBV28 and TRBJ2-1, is DVKVTQSSRYLVKRTGEKVFLECVQDMDHENMFWYRQDPGLGLRLIYFSYDVKMKEKGDIPEGYSVSREKKERFSLILESASTNQTSMYLCASSLIPNEQFFGPGTRLTVL.